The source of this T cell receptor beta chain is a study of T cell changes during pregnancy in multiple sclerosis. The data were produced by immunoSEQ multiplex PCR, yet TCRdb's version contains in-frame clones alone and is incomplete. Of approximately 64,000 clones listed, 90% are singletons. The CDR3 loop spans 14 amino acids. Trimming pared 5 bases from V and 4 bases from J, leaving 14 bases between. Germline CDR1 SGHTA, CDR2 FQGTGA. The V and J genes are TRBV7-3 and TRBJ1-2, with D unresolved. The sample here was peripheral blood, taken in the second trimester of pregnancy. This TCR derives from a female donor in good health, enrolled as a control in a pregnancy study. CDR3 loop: CASSRGRTIYGYTF. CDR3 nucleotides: TGTGCCAGCAGCCGAGGACGGACTATCTATGGCTACACCTTC.